This T cell receptor beta chain comes out of a study of blood T cell repertoires in COVID-19. Study information: Sites in the United States, Italy and Spain provided acute and convalescent COVID-19 samples. T cells, B-cell-depleted T cells, or PBMCs supplied cDNA or gDNA.

Seattle patients were enrolled while actively infected and followed longitudinally. In the authors' workflow: Reference gene primer amplification gave nucleated cell count estimates. TCRdb keeps only in-frame clones here, not all; method: immunoSEQ multiplex PCR. The V and J calls and the clone size are those of that table, but D and trimming were determined from the DNA. In the table there are approximately 250,000 clones, 85% to 90% of which are singletons. Sequencing input: peripheral blood. The TCR sequence derives from a woman aged 55-69 years with COVID-19, enrolled during active disease.

DNA for the CDR3: TGCGCCAGCAGTCGCGCGGACAGTCCCCGAGGAGCTTATAGCAATCAGCCCCAGCATTTT. Amino acids: CASSRADSPRGAYSNQPQHF. The chain employs TRBV23-1 and TRBJ1-5, with D perhaps matching TRBD1 (6 bases). TRBV23-1 is an ORF for which the function is uncertain. The V gene lost 4 bases and the J gene lost 0 bases, with 25 bases spanning the gap. This CDR3 spans 20 amino acids.